These T cell receptor beta chains were read from a single sample in a study of T cell repertoires in cytomegalovirus infection. Their recognized antigens are unknown. TCRdb used MiXCR to reprocess the reads, holding one entry per CDR3 protein. The sample contains tens of thousands of distinct CDR3 sequences, 20% to 25% of which appear only once. The sequenced sample consisted of PBMCs, sequenced either directly or after in vitro stimulation (not recorded which). The receptors were gathered from a human donor in good health (CMV status not recorded). Some clones in this sample may be carry-over from other donors' samples. Both conserved end residues are part of each CDR3. The D gene is left open where the match is weak. For some rows the clone size is stated as once, few or many, or as a class when expanded; others skip it.

v_call	d_call	clone_size	j_call	cdr3_nt	cdr3_aa
TRBV27	.	many	TRBJ1-4	TGTGCCAGCAGGCGGGGTTCGGGGGACGAAAAACTGTTTTTT	CASRRGSGDEKLFF
TRBV7-9	.	many	TRBJ2-7	TGTGCCAGCAGCGGCTCCTACGAGCAGTACTTC	CASSGSYEQYF
TRBV7-8	.	many	TRBJ2-2	TGTGCCAGCAGCTTAGTCGGGGGTTCCCTCGTAGGCGGGGAGCTGTTTTTT	CASSLVGGSLVGGELFF
TRBV5-4	.	.	TRBJ2-5	TGTGCCAGCAGCTCCCCGGACGGTAAAGAGACCCAGTACTTC	CASSSPDGKETQYF
TRBV27	.	.	TRBJ1-6	TGTGCCAGCAGCCGGACGGACCGTAATTCACCCCTCCACTTT	CASSRTDRNSPLHF
TRBV5-4	.	few	TRBJ2-1	TGTGCCAGCAGTCCACCGGGACCAGAGGACAATGAGCAGTTCTTC	CASSPPGPEDNEQFF
TRBV7-2	TRBD2	many	TRBJ2-3	TGTGCCAGCAGCCGGGGGACTACCCCCGATTGGCAGTATTTT	CASSRGTTPDWQYF
TRBV5-1	.	many	TRBJ1-2	TGCGCCACCTCGAGGACGGGCCCCGTAGGGTCTAACTATGGCTACACCTTC	CATSRTGPVGSNYGYTF
TRBV12-3/TRBV12-4	TRBD2	.	TRBJ2-1	TGTGCCAGCAGACTAAAAGGGCTAGCGGCACTCCTCTCCTACAATGAGCAGTTCTTC	CASRLKGLAALLSYNEQFF
TRBV11-2	TRBD1	many	TRBJ2-7	TGTGCCAGCAGCTTGACCGGGACAGAGACCTACGAGCAGTACTTC	CASSLTGTETYEQYF
TRBV7-2	TRBD2	many	TRBJ2-5	TGTGCCAGCAGTCAATTTTTTGCGGGAGGGGAGGAGACCCAGTACTTC	CASSQFFAGGEETQYF
TRBV6-5	.	few	TRBJ2-1	TGTGCCAGCAGTAGACCCGGGTCGAGGGAGCAGTTCTTC	CASSRPGSREQFF
TRBV6-5	.	.	TRBJ2-1	TGTGCCCGCAGCCGACAGGTAGGTGAGCAGTTCTTC	CARSRQVGEQFF
TRBV6-5	.	.	TRBJ2-2	TGTGCCACCCTCCGGGACCCTCGCACCGGGGAGCTGTTTTTT	CATLRDPRTGELFF
TRBV20-1	TRBD2	few	TRBJ2-2	TGCAGTGCTTCCACGGGGGGATCGGCCGGGGAGCTGTTTTTT	CSASTGGSAGELFF
TRBV7-2	.	many	TRBJ1-4	TGTGCCAGCAGCTTAGGGCCCCGGTCAGGGGCAGGAAAACTGTTTTTT	CASSLGPRSGAGKLFF
TRBV2	TRBD2	.	TRBJ2-1	TGTGCGAGAGGCTTCGGCGGGAGTGTCTATGAGCAGTTCTTC	CARGFGGSVYEQFF
TRBV10-3	.	.	TRBJ2-2	TGTGCCATCAGTGACGAGACAACGAACACCGGGGAGCTGTTTTTT	CAISDETTNTGELFF
TRBV7-9	.	few	TRBJ1-2	TGTGCCAGCGTATATCAGGGGAGTCACTATGGCTACACCTTC	CASVYQGSHYGYTF
TRBV20-1	TRBD2	.	TRBJ2-1	TGCAGTGCCCCACGACTAGCGGGAAACAATGAGCAGTTCTTC	CSAPRLAGNNEQFF
TRBV5-4	.	few	TRBJ1-2	TGTGCCAGCACCATGAGGTCTGACTATGGCTACACCTTC	CASTMRSDYGYTF
TRBV7-9	TRBD2	many	TRBJ2-3	TGTGCCAGCAGCTCTGGGACTAGCGGGAGGGACCGGGATACGCAGTATTTT	CASSSGTSGRDRDTQYF
TRBV6-5	.	.	TRBJ2-3	TGTGCCAGCAGTTCTGGTTGGGATACGCAGTATTTT	CASSSGWDTQYF
TRBV27	.	.	TRBJ2-1	.	CASSSFGPGAEFF
TRBV10-3	.	few	TRBJ2-7	TGTGCCATCAGTAAAGCGAGCGACTCCTACGAGCAGTACTTC	CAISKASDSYEQYF
TRBV28	TRBD2	few	TRBJ2-3	TGTGCCAGCAGCACCCTCATGGGTAGCGGGCGCACAGATACGCAGTATTTT	CASSTLMGSGRTDTQYF
TRBV7-9	.	.	TRBJ2-1	TGTGCCAGCAGCACCGACCAGGTGCAGTTCTTC	CASSTDQVQFF
TRBV10-3	TRBD2	many	TRBJ2-1	TGTGCCATCAGTGAGTCTAGCGGGAGGACCAATGAGCAGTTCTTC	CAISESSGRTNEQFF
TRBV14	.	few	TRBJ1-1	TGTGCCAGCAGCCAAGGCGAACATCGAAGGGCTTTCTTT	CASSQGEHRRAFF
TRBV9	.	.	TRBJ1-2	TGTGCCAGCAGAGACAGGACCGGCTACACCTTC	CASRDRTGYTF
TRBV9	.	once	TRBJ1-2	TGTGCCAGCAGCCGAGAACAGGGTGGTGGCTACACCTTC	CASSREQGGGYTF
TRBV28	.	few	TRBJ2-2	TGTGCCAGCAGGCGCCCGCCCGGGGAGCTGTTTTTT	CASRRPPGELFF
TRBV19	.	many	TRBJ2-1	TGTGCCACCTCTTTGGGGCAGACAAACTCCTACAATGAGCAGTTCTTC	CATSLGQTNSYNEQFF
TRBV5-4	.	.	TRBJ1-1	TGTGCCAGCAGCTCGGACGGACGGGTGAACACTGAAGCTTTCTTT	CASSSDGRVNTEAFF
TRBV15	TRBD1	few	TRBJ2-7	TGTGCCACCGGGGCGGACAGGGGGTGGTACGAGCAGTACTTC	CATGADRGWYEQYF
TRBV4-3	.	few	TRBJ2-7	TGCGCCAGCAGCCCCGGACGCGACTCCTACGAGCAGTACTTC	CASSPGRDSYEQYF
TRBV29-1	TRBD2	.	TRBJ2-1	TGCAGTGCCGGTAGGGGACTAGCGATCTACAATGAGCAGTTCTTC	CSAGRGLAIYNEQFF
TRBV28	TRBD2	.	TRBJ2-1	TGTGCCAGCAGTTTAGCCACCGGGACTAGCGGGGAGGGCAATGAGCAGTTCTTC	CASSLATGTSGEGNEQFF
TRBV5-1	TRBD2	.	TRBJ2-5	TGCGCCAGCAGCTTGGTACTAGCGGAAGAGACCCAGTACTTC	CASSLVLAEETQYF
TRBV3-1	.	many	TRBJ2-2	TGTGCCAGCAGCCTCCTTATCCCGGGCGGGGAGCTGTTTTTT	CASSLLIPGGELFF
TRBV27	TRBD2	many	TRBJ2-7	TGTGCCAGCAGAGCAGGAGCGGGGGTCTACGGGGACGAGCAGTACTTC	CASRAGAGVYGDEQYF
TRBV4-1	TRBD2	many	TRBJ2-2	TGCGCCAGCAGCCAATTTGCGGGAGCGGCCGGGGAGCTGTTTTTT	CASSQFAGAAGELFF
TRBV9	TRBD1	.	TRBJ1-2	TGTGCCAGCAGCGTAGATTGGACAGGGATCTATGGCTACACCTTC	CASSVDWTGIYGYTF
TRBV5-1	.	few	TRBJ1-1	TGCGCCAGCAGCTTGGCCGGTGTAGGAAAAGGCTCCTGGACTGAAGCTTTCTTT	CASSLAGVGKGSWTEAFF
TRBV7-2	TRBD2	many	TRBJ2-3	TGTGCCAGCAGCTGGTTTAGCGGGAGTAGTACAGATACGCAGTATTTT	CASSWFSGSSTDTQYF
TRBV7-8	TRBD2	.	TRBJ2-1	TGTGCCAGCAGCCCCCGGGGTAGCGGGAGGGACAATGAGCAGTTCTTC	CASSPRGSGRDNEQFF
TRBV7-8	.	many	TRBJ2-1	TGTGCCAGCAGCTTCAGGGGCTTTTCCTACAATGAGCAGTTCTTC	CASSFRGFSYNEQFF
TRBV6-2/TRBV6-3	TRBD2	many	TRBJ2-1	TGTGCCAGCAGCGCGGGACTAAACAATGAGCAGTTCTTC	CASSAGLNNEQFF
TRBV20-1	.	once	TRBJ2-3	TGCAGTGCTAGAGATCCCCGGGGGGACAGACCAGATACGCAGTATTTT	CSARDPRGDRPDTQYF
TRBV19	TRBD1	few	TRBJ2-3	TGTGCCAGTAGTGCGGGACAGGGAAGGAAGGCAGATACGCAGTATTTT	CASSAGQGRKADTQYF
TRBV7-9	TRBD2	few	TRBJ2-6	TGTGCCAGCAGCTCGCTAGCGGAGATCTCTGGGGCCAACGTCCTGACTTTC	CASSSLAEISGANVLTF
TRBV2	.	few	TRBJ1-3	TGTGCCAGCAGGGCACAGGGAAACACCATATATTTT	CASRAQGNTIYF
TRBV6-5	TRBD1	many	TRBJ2-3	TGTGCCAGCAGTAAAGACCGGGACAGAGATACGCAGTATTTT	CASSKDRDRDTQYF
TRBV27	.	few	TRBJ2-1	TGTGCCAGCAGTTTATTTACCCCCCGGGCGTTGTCCTACAATGAGCAGTTCTTC	CASSLFTPRALSYNEQFF
TRBV6-6	TRBD2	.	TRBJ2-1	TGTGCCAGCAGCAAGACTAGCGGCTACTACAATGAGCAGTTCTTC	CASSKTSGYYNEQFF
TRBV11-2	.	.	TRBJ2-5	TGTGCCAGCAGCTTTGGGAGCCTGACCCAGTACTTC	CASSFGSLTQYF
TRBV5-4	.	.	TRBJ2-3	TGTGCCAGCAGCTTGAGGACCAACGGCCCAGATACGCAGTATTTT	CASSLRTNGPDTQYF